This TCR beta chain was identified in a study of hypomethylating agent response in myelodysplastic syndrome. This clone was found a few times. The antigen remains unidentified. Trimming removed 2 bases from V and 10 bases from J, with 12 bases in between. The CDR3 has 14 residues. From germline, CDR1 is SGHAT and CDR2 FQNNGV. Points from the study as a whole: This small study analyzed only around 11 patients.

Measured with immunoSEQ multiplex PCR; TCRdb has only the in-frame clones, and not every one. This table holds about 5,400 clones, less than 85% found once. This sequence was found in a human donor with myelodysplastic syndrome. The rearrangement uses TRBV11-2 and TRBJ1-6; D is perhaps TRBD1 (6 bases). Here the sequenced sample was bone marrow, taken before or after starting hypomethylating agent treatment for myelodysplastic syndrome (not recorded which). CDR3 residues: CASSLTGPLSPLHF. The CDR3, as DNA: TGTGCCAGCAGCTTAACAGGGCCTTTGTCACCCCTCCACTTT.